This note documents a single TCR beta chain sequence. This entry belongs to a study of shared clonotypes between healthy human individuals. The CDR3 extends over 14 amino acids. The germline CDR1 and CDR2 sequences are SGHRS and YFSETQ. The junction had 8 bases not matched to a gene; V was cut back by 5 bases and J by 7 bases. TCRdb's copy holds only in-frame clones and misses some; the assay was immunoSEQ multiplex PCR. The repertoire holds around 510,000 clones, with around three quarters as singletons. Source material: PBMCs. The J gene is TRBJ2-1, the V gene TRBV5-1, with 8 bases lining up with TRBD1. This TCR came from a woman aged 40 to 50 in good health. Some clones in this sample may be carry-over from other donors' samples. Here the CDR3 reads CASRMEGQGNEQFF. The CDR3 DNA sequence: TGCGCCAGCAGAATGGAAGGACAGGGAAATGAGCAGTTCTTC. Using reference TRBV5-1 and TRBJ2-1 for the parts outside the CDR3, the full variable domain is KAGVTQTPRYLIKTRGQQVTLSCSPISGHRSVSWYQQTPGQGLQFLFEYFSETQRNKGNFPGRFSGRQFSNSRSEMNVSTLELGDSALYLCASRMEGQGNEQFFGPGTRLTVL.